Shown below are 10 T cell receptor beta chains from a single sample sequenced in a study of blood T cell repertoires in COVID-19. Sequencing used immunoSEQ multiplex PCR; TCRdb keeps in-frame clones, though not all of them. The repertoire holds some 510,000 clones, with roughly 90% as singletons. The sample taken for sequencing was PBMCs or T cells enriched from blood (not recorded which). The receptors were gathered from a woman in her 40s who had recovered from COVID-19.

This clone is a singleton in its sample. The rearrangement joins TRBV9 to TRBJ2-2; TRBD1 aligns across 9 bases. The V segment lost 4 bases and the J segment 7 bases; nucleotides outside the gene matches: 5. The V gene's germline CDR1 is SGDLS and CDR2 YYNGEE. The CDR3 runs 14 residues. As DNA, the CDR3 is TGTGCCAGCAGCACGGGACAGGGTCTCGGGGAGCTGTTTTTT. It specifies CASSTGQGLGELFF. The full variable domain, completed using reference TRBV9 and TRBJ2-2, is DSGVTQTPKHLITATGQRVTLRCSPRSGDLSVYWYQQSLDQGLQFLIQYYNGEERAKGNILERFSAQQFPDLHSELNLSSLELGDSALYFCASSTGQGLGELFFGEGSRLTVL.

The J gene is TRBJ1-2, the V gene TRBV14; D remains ambiguous. This CDR3 is 13 amino acids long. V lost 1 base to trimming and J lost 3 bases, with 6 bases between them. The germline V gene has CDR1 SGHDN and CDR2 FVKESK. This chain's CDR3 is CASSQGTDYGYTF. The CDR3 region has the DNA TGTGCCAGCAGCCAAGGTACGGACTATGGCTACACCTTC.

The genes are TRBV6-5 and TRBJ2-7; D perhaps matches TRBD2 (5 bases). The V gene lost 6 bases and the J gene lost 6 bases, with 12 bases spanning the gap. The germline V gene encodes CDR1 MNHEY and CDR2 SVGAGI. The CDR3 sequence is 12 residues long. The CDR3 coding sequence is TGTGCCAGCAGCAACCGGGGAACCGAGCAGTACTTC. Residues: CASSNRGTEQYF.

CDR3 nucleotide sequence: TGTGCCACCAGCGCGCTAAAATTGCAGGGAATATCAACTAATGAAAAACTGTTTTTT. Protein: CATSALKLQGISTNEKLFF. The chain couples TRBV24-1 to TRBJ1-4; a weak D match, TRBD1 (5 bases). Germline CDR1 and CDR2: KGHDR and SFDVKD. Trimming took off 7 bases at V and 0 bases at J, with 23 bases between the two ends. The CDR3 runs to 19 residues.

The CDR3 nucleotides read TGTGCCAGTAGTATAAACAGGGTGGATGGCTACACCTTC. Amino acids: CASSINRVDGYTF. V is TRBV19 and J is TRBJ1-2; D is perhaps TRBD1 (6 bases). The germline V gene has CDR1 LNHDA and CDR2 SQIVND (reference sequence). V gave up 2 bases and J gave up 6 bases, with 10 bases separating them. The CDR3 extends over 13 amino acids.

The chain couples TRBV20-1 to TRBJ2-3; perhaps TRBD1 as D (6 bases). Germline V lookup: CDR1 DFQATT, CDR2 SNEGSKA (reference sequence). The CDR3 extends over 13 amino acids. V lost 3 bases to trimming and J lost 5 bases, with 12 bases between them. Here the CDR3 DNA reads TGCAGTGCTAGTCCCACGACAGGAGATACGCAGTATTTT. This translates into CSASPTTGDTQYF.

V and J are TRBV9 and TRBJ2-7, with TRBD2 identical over 8 bases. The CDR3 spans 13 residues. V gave up 4 bases and J gave up 5 bases; unmatched junction bases: 5. The V gene's germline CDR1 is SGDLS and CDR2 YYNGEE. For the CDR3, the DNA is TGTGCCAGCAGCCCCCGGACTAGCCACGAGCAGTACTTC. This encodes CASSPRTSHEQYF.

This clone was seen a single time. The chain joins TRBV18 to TRBJ1-1, with 7 positions matching TRBD1. J lost 3 bases, V lost 6 bases, and 4 bases had no gene match. The CDR3 has 13 amino acids. Germline V gene sequence: CDR1 KGHSH, CDR2 LQKENI. This chain's CDR3 is CASSPGTDTEAFF. In DNA form, the CDR3 reads TGTGCCAGCTCGCCAGGGACAGACACTGAAGCTTTCTTT.

The rearrangement joins TRBV2 to TRBJ1-1, with D possibly TRBD1 on 6 matching bases. Trimming shortened V by 6 bases and J by 2 bases, and 13 bases separated the two germline ends. The CDR3 loop spans 14 amino acids. Per the germline V gene, CDR1 is SNHLY and CDR2 is FYNNEI. The CDR3 DNA reads as TGTGCCAGCAGACTGATACAGGGCAACACTGAAGCTTTCTTT. This encodes CASRLIQGNTEAFF.

The rearrangement uses TRBV18 and TRBJ1-6; the match to TRBD1 covers 7 bases. V shed 4 bases and J 10 bases; nucleotides not matched to a gene: 10. This CDR3 is built from 15 residues. Per germline, CDR1 KGHSH and CDR2 LQKENI. The CDR3 sequence: CASSRDREFRSPLHF. The CDR3 DNA follows: TGTGCCAGCTCACGAGACAGGGAGTTTAGATCACCCCTCCACTTT.